This TCR beta chain was documented in a study of cytomegalovirus exposure and HLA in healthy donors. Study findings and constraints: Cytomegalovirus-associated status was assigned to approximately 160 TCR beta chains. Clonal expansion was found to be greater in HLA-associated TCR beta chains than in equally common others in a later analysis. A later analysis linked a missense variant in DCLRE1C to the trimming of TCR beta V and J genes.

PCR used 60 Vbeta primers and 13 Jbeta primers. Here immunoSEQ multiplex PCR was the method, and the copy in TCRdb shows in-frame clones only, minus some. The sample holds approximately 120,000 clones, 69% seen once. Comment on this clone: Its specificity is unknown.

The sample taken for sequencing was PBMCs. The clonotype was recovered from a woman aged 70 to 79 in good health and CMV-seropositive.

The CDR3 sequence is CASSKGLLDEKLFF. In DNA form, the CDR3 reads TGTGCCAGCAGCAAGGGGTTATTGGATGAAAAACTGTTTTTT. The chain couples TRBV2 to TRBJ1-4; D is perhaps TRBD1 (5 bases). Trimming removed 6 bases from V and 6 bases from J, with 14 bases in between. The length of the CDR3 is 14 residues. Germline CDR1 is SNHLY and CDR2 is FYNNEI.